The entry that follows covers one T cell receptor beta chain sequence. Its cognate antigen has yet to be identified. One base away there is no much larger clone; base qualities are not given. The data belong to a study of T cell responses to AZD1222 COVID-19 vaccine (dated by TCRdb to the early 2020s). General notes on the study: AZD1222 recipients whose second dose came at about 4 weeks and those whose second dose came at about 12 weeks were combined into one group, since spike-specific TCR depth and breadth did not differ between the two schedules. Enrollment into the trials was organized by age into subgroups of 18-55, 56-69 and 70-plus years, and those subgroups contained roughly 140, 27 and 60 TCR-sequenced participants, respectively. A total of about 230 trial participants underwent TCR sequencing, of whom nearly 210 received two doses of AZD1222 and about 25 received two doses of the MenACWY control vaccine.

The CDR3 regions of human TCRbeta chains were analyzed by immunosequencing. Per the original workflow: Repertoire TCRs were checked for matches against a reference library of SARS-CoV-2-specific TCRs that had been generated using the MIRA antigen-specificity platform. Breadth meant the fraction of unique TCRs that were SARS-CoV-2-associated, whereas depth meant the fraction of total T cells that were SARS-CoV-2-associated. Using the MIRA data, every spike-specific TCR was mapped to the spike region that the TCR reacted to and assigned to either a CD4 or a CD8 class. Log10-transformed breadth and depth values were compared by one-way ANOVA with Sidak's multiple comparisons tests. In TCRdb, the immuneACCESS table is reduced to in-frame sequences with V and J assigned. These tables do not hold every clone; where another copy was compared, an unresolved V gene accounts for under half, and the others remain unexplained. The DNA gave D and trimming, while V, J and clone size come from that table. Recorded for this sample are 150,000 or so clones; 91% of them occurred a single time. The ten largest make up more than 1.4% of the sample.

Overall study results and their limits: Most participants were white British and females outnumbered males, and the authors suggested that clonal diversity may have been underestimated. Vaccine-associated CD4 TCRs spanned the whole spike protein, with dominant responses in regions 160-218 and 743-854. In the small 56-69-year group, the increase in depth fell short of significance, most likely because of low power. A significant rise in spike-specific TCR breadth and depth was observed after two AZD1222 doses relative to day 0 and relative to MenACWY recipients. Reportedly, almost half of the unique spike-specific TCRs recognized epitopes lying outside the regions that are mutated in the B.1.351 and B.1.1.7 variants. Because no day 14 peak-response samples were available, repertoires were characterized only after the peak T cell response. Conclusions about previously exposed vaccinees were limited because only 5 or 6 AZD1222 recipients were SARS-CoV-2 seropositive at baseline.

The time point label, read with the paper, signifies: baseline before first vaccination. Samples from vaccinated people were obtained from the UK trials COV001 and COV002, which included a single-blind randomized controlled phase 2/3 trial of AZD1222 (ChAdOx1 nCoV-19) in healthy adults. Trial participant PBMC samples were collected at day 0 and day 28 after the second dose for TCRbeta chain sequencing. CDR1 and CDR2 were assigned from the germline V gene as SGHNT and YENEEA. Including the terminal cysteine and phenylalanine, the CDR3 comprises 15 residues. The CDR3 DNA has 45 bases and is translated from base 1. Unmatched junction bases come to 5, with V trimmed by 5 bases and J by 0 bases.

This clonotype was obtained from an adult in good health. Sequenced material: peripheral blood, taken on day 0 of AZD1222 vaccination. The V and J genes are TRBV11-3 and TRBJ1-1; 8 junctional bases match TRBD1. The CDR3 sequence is CASSLNRGMNTEAFF. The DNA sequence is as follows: TGTGCCAGCAGCCTTAACAGGGGGATGAACACTGAAGCTTTCTTT.